This T cell receptor beta chain was recovered during a study of blood T cell repertoires in COVID-19. Overall study context: Sites across the United States, Italy and Spain contributed samples from acute and convalescent COVID-19.

Trimming shortened V by 5 bases and J by 3 bases, and 19 bases separated the two germline ends. Per the germline V gene, CDR1 is SGHTA and CDR2 is FQGTGA. The CDR3 runs 16 residues. The method was immunoSEQ multiplex PCR; TCRdb's version includes in-frame clones alone and lacks a portion of them. The table lists approximately 200,000 clones, approximately 81% of them singletons. Specimen: peripheral blood. The clonotype was recovered from a woman of 80 years or more with acute or convalescent COVID-19. The V gene is TRBV7-3, the J gene TRBJ1-2; D perhaps matches TRBD1 (5 bases). In nucleotides, the CDR3 is TGTGCCAGCAGCCGATCCCGGGTGGACAATTACTATGGCTACACCTTC. Encoded protein: CASSRSRVDNYYGYTF. The complete variable domain, with remaining parts taken from reference TRBV7-3 and TRBJ1-2, reads GAGVSQTPSNKVTEKGKYVELRCDPISGHTALYWYRQSLGQGPEFLIYFQGTGAADDSGLPNDRFFAVRPEGSVSTLKIQRTERGDSAVYLCASSRSRVDNYYGYTFGSGTRLTVV.